This T cell receptor (beta chain) is drawn from a study of cytomegalovirus exposure and HLA in healthy donors. This PCR relied on a set of 60 Vbeta primers and 13 Jbeta primers. Data came from immunoSEQ multiplex PCR; TCRdb stores just in-frame clones and leaves some out. Of approximately 110,000 clones listed, over 70% are singletons. This CDR3 region has 15 residues. The germline V gene encodes CDR1 SEHNR and CDR2 FQNEAQ (reference sequence). With 4 bases clipped from V and 5 bases from J, the junction kept 6 bases outside the gene matches. Sequencing used PBMCs. The genes are TRBV7-9 and TRBJ2-1, with TRBD2 matching over 9 bases. The clonotype originates from a male donor in good health and CMV-seronegative. The CDR3 DNA reads as TGTGCCAGCAGCTCCCGACTAGCGGCGAACAATGAGCAGTTCTTC. This sequence encodes CASSSRLAANNEQFF.